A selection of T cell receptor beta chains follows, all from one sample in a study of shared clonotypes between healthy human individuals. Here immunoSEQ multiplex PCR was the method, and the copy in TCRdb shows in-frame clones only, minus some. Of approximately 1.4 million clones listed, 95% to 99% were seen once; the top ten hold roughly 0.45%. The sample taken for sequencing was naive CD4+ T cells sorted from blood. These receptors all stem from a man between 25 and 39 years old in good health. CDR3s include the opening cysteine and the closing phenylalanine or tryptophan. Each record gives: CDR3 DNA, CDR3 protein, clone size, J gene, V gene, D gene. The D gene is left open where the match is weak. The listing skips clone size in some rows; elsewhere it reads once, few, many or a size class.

DNA: TGTGCCAGCAGCCAGCTGACAGGGCAGCCCCAGCATTTT
CDR3: CASSQLTGQPQHF
size: -
J: TRBJ1-5
V: TRBV14
D: TRBD1

DNA: TGTGCCAGTAGTCTGTTATCGGGGTACGAGCAGTACTTC
CDR3: CASSLLSGYEQYF
size: -
J: TRBJ2-7
V: TRBV19
D: -

DNA: TGTGCCAGCAGTGACTGGTCCTCCGGGGAGCTGTTTTTT
CDR3: CASSDWSSGELFF
size: -
J: TRBJ2-2
V: TRBV2
D: -

DNA: TGTGCCAGCAGCGCAACAGGTTTCCAAGCGGATACGCAGTATTTT
CDR3: CASSATGFQADTQYF
size: -
J: TRBJ2-3
V: TRBV9
D: -

DNA: TGTGCCAGCAGTAGAACAGGCTACACCGGGGAGCTGTTTTTT
CDR3: CASSRTGYTGELFF
size: -
J: TRBJ2-2
V: TRBV2
D: -

DNA: TGTGCCAGCGGGATAGCGGGAGTCACAGATACGCAGTATTTT
CDR3: CASGIAGVTDTQYF
size: -
J: TRBJ2-3
V: TRBV28
D: TRBD2

DNA: TGTGCCAGCAAGCTTGACACCCTTTCCAATCAGCCCCAGCATTTT
CDR3: CASKLDTLSNQPQHF
size: -
J: TRBJ1-5
V: TRBV6-4
D: -

DNA: TGTGCCAGCAGCGAAGATGCGGAAAACATTCAGTACTTC
CDR3: CASSEDAENIQYF
size: -
J: TRBJ2-4
V: TRBV11-3
D: -

DNA: TGCGCCAGCAGCCTTACGACCCCGGACCGTGGGGAGCAGTACTTC
CDR3: CASSLTTPDRGEQYF
size: once
J: TRBJ2-7
V: TRBV5-1
D: -

DNA: TGCAGCGTTGGGCGACTGGGAGAGACCCAGTACTTC
CDR3: CSVGRLGETQYF
size: once
J: TRBJ2-5
V: TRBV29-1
D: -

DNA: TGTGCCAGCAGCGTTGCGGGTAGGGCCGGCAATGAGCAGTTCTTC
CDR3: CASSVAGRAGNEQFF
size: -
J: TRBJ2-1
V: TRBV9
D: -

DNA: TGTGCCAGCAGCTCGGAGACAGGGAGGACTGAAGCTTTCTTT
CDR3: CASSSETGRTEAFF
size: -
J: TRBJ1-1
V: TRBV5-4
D: TRBD1

DNA: TGTGCCAGCAGCCGGACAGGGGGCCGGGAGACCCAGTACTTC
CDR3: CASSRTGGRETQYF
size: -
J: TRBJ2-5
V: TRBV7-6
D: TRBD1

DNA: TGTGCCAGCAGCTCGACCCCGGCGGGCGAAAAACTGTTTTTT
CDR3: CASSSTPAGEKLFF
size: -
J: TRBJ1-4
V: TRBV5-6
D: -

DNA: TGTGCCAGCTCACCCAGGAGCCTCACAGATACGCAGTATTTT
CDR3: CASSPRSLTDTQYF
size: -
J: TRBJ2-3
V: TRBV18
D: -

DNA: TGTGCCAGTAGTCAGGGACAGAGCGGGGAGCTGTTTTTT
CDR3: CASSQGQSGELFF
size: -
J: TRBJ2-2
V: TRBV19
D: TRBD1

DNA: TGCAGCGTAGGAGATAACTTAGCGGGAGTTAATGAGCAGTTCTTC
CDR3: CSVGDNLAGVNEQFF
size: -
J: TRBJ2-1
V: TRBV29-1
D: TRBD2

DNA: TGCAGCGTTGAAGGCGGGCAGGCCACGGGAAACACCATATATTTT
CDR3: CSVEGGQATGNTIYF
size: -
J: TRBJ1-3
V: TRBV29-1
D: -

DNA: TGCGCCAGCAGCAAGACTAGCGGGAGCTACGAGCAGTACTTC
CDR3: CASSKTSGSYEQYF
size: -
J: TRBJ2-7
V: TRBV5-1
D: TRBD2

DNA: TGTGCCAGCACATTTAGGGGGGGGCAGGGCACTGAAGCTTTCTTT
CDR3: CASTFRGGQGTEAFF
size: -
J: TRBJ1-1
V: TRBV27
D: -

DNA: TGTGCCACCAGCTATGGCTACGAGCAGTACTTC
CDR3: CATSYGYEQYF
size: -
J: TRBJ2-7
V: TRBV15
D: -

DNA: TGTGCCAGCAGTTTAGTTTTGGCAGGGCGCGACGAGCAGTACTTC
CDR3: CASSLVLAGRDEQYF
size: -
J: TRBJ2-7
V: TRBV27
D: -

DNA: TGTGCCAGCAGTTACTGGGGGGGGAACACAGATACGCAGTATTTT
CDR3: CASSYWGGNTDTQYF
size: -
J: TRBJ2-3
V: TRBV6-5
D: TRBD2

DNA: TGTGCCAGCAGTTACCAGGGGGGAGGGAGGGGGAAAAATTCCTACGAGCAGTACTTC
CDR3: CASSYQGGGRGKNSYEQYF
size: -
J: TRBJ2-7
V: TRBV6-8
D: -

DNA: TGTGCCAGCAGTGACTCGAATGAGCAGTTCTTC
CDR3: CASSDSNEQFF
size: -
J: TRBJ2-1
V: TRBV6-4
D: -

DNA: TGTGCCAGCAGTAGTGGGCAGGGAGGGAATGAGCAGTTCTTC
CDR3: CASSSGQGGNEQFF
size: -
J: TRBJ2-1
V: TRBV28
D: TRBD2

DNA: TGTGCCAGAAATAAACTAGCGGGAACCTTTCGGCAGTACTTC
CDR3: CARNKLAGTFRQYF
size: -
J: TRBJ2-7
V: TRBV19
D: TRBD2

DNA: TGCGCCAGCAGCGCCGGGACTACTAGCCACTCTGAAAACATTCAGTACTTC
CDR3: CASSAGTTSHSENIQYF
size: -
J: TRBJ2-4
V: TRBV5-1
D: TRBD2

DNA: TGTGCCAGCAGTAAACCCCTAGCGGGAGGAGACACAGATACGCAGTATTTT
CDR3: CASSKPLAGGDTDTQYF
size: -
J: TRBJ2-3
V: TRBV27
D: TRBD2

DNA: TGTGCCAGCTCACCCCCAGGACTAGAAGACACCGGGGAGCTGTTTTTT
CDR3: CASSPPGLEDTGELFF
size: -
J: TRBJ2-2
V: TRBV18
D: TRBD2

DNA: TGCGCCAGCAGCTCACCTCTAGGAGGGCGTGTCACAGATACGCAGTATTTT
CDR3: CASSSPLGGRVTDTQYF
size: -
J: TRBJ2-3
V: TRBV5-1
D: -

DNA: TGTGCCAGCAGTCCCGACAGAAGCTCTGGAAACACCATATATTTT
CDR3: CASSPDRSSGNTIYF
size: -
J: TRBJ1-3
V: TRBV6-5
D: -

DNA: TGTGCCAGCAGCTTAGGGGGGTCCTTAGCGGGAGGGACCCAGTACTTC
CDR3: CASSLGGSLAGGTQYF
size: -
J: TRBJ2-5
V: TRBV11-2
D: TRBD2

DNA: TGCGCCAGCAGCCAAGATCCCCGGGACAGGCACGAGCAGTACTTC
CDR3: CASSQDPRDRHEQYF
size: -
J: TRBJ2-7
V: TRBV4-3
D: TRBD1

DNA: TGTGCCAGCAGCGCCCTAGCAGCCTCTAACAATGAGCAGTTCTTC
CDR3: CASSALAASNNEQFF
size: -
J: TRBJ2-1
V: TRBV5-6
D: -

DNA: TGTGCCAGCTCACCACGCGGGACAGGGGGCCACGAGCAGTACTTC
CDR3: CASSPRGTGGHEQYF
size: -
J: TRBJ2-7
V: TRBV18
D: TRBD1

DNA: TGTGCCAGCAGCTTCTTACATCCCCGGCAGTACTTC
CDR3: CASSFLHPRQYF
size: -
J: TRBJ2-7
V: TRBV11-2
D: -

DNA: TGCGCCAGCAGCCAAGATCCGGGGTTTGGGGCCAACGTCCTGACTTTC
CDR3: CASSQDPGFGANVLTF
size: -
J: TRBJ2-6
V: TRBV4-3
D: -

DNA: TGTGCCAGCAGCCTGTCAGGTTACGAGCAGTACTTC
CDR3: CASSLSGYEQYF
size: -
J: TRBJ2-7
V: TRBV5-4
D: -